This T cell receptor beta chain was retrieved from a study of T cell responses to AZD1222 COVID-19 vaccine. The study's findings and limits: Possibly, clonal diversity was underestimated; donors were largely white British and included more females. Samples come after the peak T cell response, not at day 14. Receipt of two AZD1222 doses was followed by a rise in Spike-specific TCR breadth and depth.

The CDR3 sequence is 20 residues long. J was trimmed by 0 bases and V by 0 bases; bases with no gene match: 8. The germline V gene encodes CDR1 SGHRS and CDR2 YFSETQ. Whether given at about 4 or about 12 weeks, second doses were pooled. With regard to this clone: Antigen unknown.

Libraries were prepared by immunoSEQ multiplex PCR; TCRdb keeps only in-frame clonotypes and omits some of them. The sample records 150,000 to 200,000 clones, less than 95% being singletons. This sequence originates from an adult who received the AZD1222 COVID-19 vaccine. This chain uses TRBV5-1 with TRBJ2-1, with 14 bases matching TRBD2. The specimen was peripheral blood, collected 28 days after the second AZD1222 dose. CDR3 nucleotides: TGCGCCAGCAGCTTGGGGACTAGCGGGGGGATCCTGAGCTCCTACAATGAGCAGTTCTTC. Its translation is CASSLGTSGGILSSYNEQFF.